One sample yielded the 30 T cell receptor beta chains listed below, sequenced in a study of spatial heterogeneity in lung cancer. Study outcomes and limitations: Counts of expanded intratumoral alpha and beta TCRs tracked tumor mutation counts.

As to time point: sample taken at primary tumor resection. These receptors have no known antigen. TCRdb ran MiXCR on the 5' RACE reads and lists one entry per CDR3 protein. This table has 3,000 to 5,000 distinct CDR3 sequences, around 40% appearing once. The material sequenced was lung tumor tissue, taken at surgery. These receptors originate from a male donor with early-stage non-small cell lung cancer.

This rearrangement joins TRBV11-2 to TRBJ2-3, with D perhaps TRBD2 (6 bases). The V gene lost 4 bases and the J gene lost 4 bases, with 15 bases spanning the gap. The CDR3 totals 15 residues. In germline, CDR1 is SGHAT, CDR2 FQNNGV. The CDR3 sequence: CASSSGLLHADTQYF. CDR3 coding DNA: TGTGCCAGCAGCTCGGGACTCCTGCACGCAGATACGCAGTATTTT.

Relative to its sample, this clonotype is medium-sized. This sequence joins TRBV6-5 and TRBJ2-6; 8 bases fit TRBD1. The CDR3 is made up of 18 amino acids. Germline V gives CDR1 MNHEY, CDR2 SVGAGI. Trimming removed 6 bases from V and 3 bases from J; junction bases left unmatched: 13. Here the CDR3 DNA reads TGTGCCAGCAGACCGACAGGGGCCCCGAGCGTTGGGGCCAACGTCCTGACTTTC. The encoded protein is CASRPTGAPSVGANVLTF.

In nucleotides, the CDR3 is TGCAGTGCAGTAGGGGACGCCCCGACCCCTTACAATGAGCAGTTCTTC. Its translation is CSAVGDAPTPYNEQFF. The V gene is TRBV20-1, the J gene TRBJ2-1; either TRBD1 or TRBD2 may supply D (5 bases each). The germline CDR1 and CDR2 sequences are DFQATT and SNEGSKA (reference sequence). Trimming took 6 bases from V and 4 from J, leaving 22 bases between them. This CDR3 spans 16 amino acids.

This clonotype was counted between two and nine times. The chain joins TRBV7-6 to TRBJ2-3; 8 nucleotides align to TRBD1. The length of the CDR3 is 16 residues. Germline CDR1 reads SGHVS; CDR2 reads FNYEAQ. V shed 5 bases and J 3 bases; nucleotides not matched to a gene: 10. The DNA for the CDR3 is TGTGCCAGCAGCAGCCGACAGGGGCGGGGTACAGATACGCAGTATTTT. It codes for CASSSRQGRGTDTQYF.

Comments on this clonotype: The junction differs from germline at one of its ends, possibly a read error. The chain carries TRBV20-1 and TRBJ1-1, with D tentatively TRBD1 (6 bases). The germline V gene encodes CDR1 DFQATT and CDR2 SNEGSKA (reference sequence). The CDR3 length is 11 residues. CDR3 in DNA: TGCAGTGCTAGAGACTACACAGGGCGGGTCTTT. Translating gives CSARDYTGRVF.

In DNA form, the CDR3 reads TGTGCCAGCAGTTTAGGCCCGGGACAAACGACCCATCGCTACGAGCAGTACTTC. It is translated as CASSLGPGQTTHRYEQYF. The chain is built from TRBV27 and TRBJ2-7, with D possibly matching TRBD1 (6 bases). CDR3 length equals 18 residues. The germline V gene has CDR1 MNHEY and CDR2 SMNVEV (reference sequence). Trimming shortened V by 2 bases and J by 3 bases, and 23 bases separated the two germline ends.

This chain's CDR3 is CASSTPGTDTDTQYF. The CDR3 DNA reads as TGTGCCAGCAGCACACCCGGGACGGATACAGATACGCAGTATTTT. This chain links TRBV5-4 with TRBJ2-3; D possibly matches TRBD1 or TRBD2 (5 bases each). CDR1 is SGHNT and CDR2 is YYREEE in the germline V gene (reference sequence). The CDR3 is made up of 15 amino acids. V was shortened by 4 bases and J by 3 bases, with 15 bases between the two germline ends.

The chain links TRBV3-1 to TRBJ2-7, with D maybe TRBD1 (6 bases). This CDR3 is 14 amino acids long. V was trimmed by 1 base and J by 5 bases, leaving 12 bases between them. CDR1 is LGHDT, CDR2 YNNKEL, per germline (reference sequence). The CDR3 DNA reads TGTGCCAGCAGCCAAGGGGCAGGGGTGAACGAGCAGTACTTC. Translating gives CASSQGAGVNEQYF.

This clonotype was found a few times. The rearrangement links TRBV6-1 to TRBJ2-2, with D perhaps TRBD2 (5 bases). Germline V gives CDR1 MNHNS, CDR2 SASEGT. Deletions cut 6 bases from V and 1 base from J, with 6 bases between. This CDR3 comprises 13 residues. In nucleotides, the CDR3 is TGTGCCAGCAGCCGGGGGAACACCGGGGAGCTGTTTTTT. Translating it yields CASSRGNTGELFF.

The V gene is TRBV20-1, the J gene TRBJ2-3, with D tentatively TRBD2 (6 bases). The V gene lost 7 bases and the J gene lost 5 bases, with 22 bases spanning the gap. The CDR3 has 15 amino acids. Germline-derived CDR1 and CDR2 are DFQATT and SNEGSKA (reference sequence). CDR3 DNA sequence: TGCAGTGGGAGGATCGGCGGGGCCCCAGGAGATACGCAGTATTTT. This codes for CSGRIGGAPGDTQYF.

The chain recombines TRBV10-3 with TRBJ2-7, with unresolved D. This CDR3 is 13 amino acids long. V lost 7 bases and J 2 bases, leaving 12 bases between the germline ends. Germline CDR1 ENHRY, CDR2 SYGVKD. CDR3 nucleotides: TGTGCCATCAACGCACGGACGCCCTACGAGCAGTACTTC. Translated, it gives CAINARTPYEQYF.

By frequency in the sample, this clonotype is medium-sized. The chain combines TRBV20-1 with TRBJ1-1; the D gene is possibly TRBD1 (5 bases). The CDR3 spans 14 residues. The V end was cut by 3 bases, the J end by 2 bases, with 13 bases between. Germline CDR1 is DFQATT and CDR2 is SNEGSKA (reference sequence). CDR3: CSARKQGGNTEAFF. The CDR3 nucleotides read TGCAGTGCTAGGAAGCAGGGTGGAAACACTGAAGCTTTCTTT.

The chain couples TRBV28 to TRBJ2-7, with 8 positions matching TRBD1. CDR3 length equals 13 residues. Germline lookup yields CDR1 MDHEN and CDR2 SYDVKM. V lost 6 bases to trimming and J lost 3 bases; unmatched junction nucleotides: 4. CDR3 amino acids: CASSLDRDYEQYF. CDR3 bases: TGTGCCAGCAGCCTGGACAGGGACTACGAGCAGTACTTC.

The V gene is TRBV19, the J gene TRBJ2-1; 7 bases align to TRBD2. The CDR3 is 16 amino acids. Germline V CDR1 and CDR2: LNHDA, SQIVND (reference sequence). Losses at the gene ends were 3 bases for V and 2 bases for J; bases not matched to a gene: 7. The CDR3: CASSIGLAETYNEQFF. CDR3 nucleotides: TGTGCCAGTAGTATTGGTCTAGCGGAGACCTACAATGAGCAGTTCTTC.

Many counts were recorded for this clonotype. The V and J genes are TRBV7-8 and TRBJ2-7; no definite D call. CDR3 length: 14 residues. Germline V gene lookup returns CDR1 SGHVS and CDR2 FQNEAQ. Trimming took 5 bases from V and 2 from J, leaving 13 bases between them. CDR3 sequence: CASSPRQETYEQYF. The CDR3 bases are TGTGCCAGCAGCCCAAGACAAGAAACCTACGAGCAGTACTTC.

The chain links TRBV3-1 to TRBJ2-3; the D gene is possibly TRBD2 (6 bases). The V gene lost 4 bases and the J gene lost 3 bases, with 11 bases spanning the gap. Germline V gene lookup returns CDR1 LGHDT and CDR2 YNNKEL (reference sequence). The CDR3 is made up of 14 amino acids. The CDR3 DNA reads as TGTGCCAGCAGCCCCCAGGCGGGGACAGATACGCAGTATTTT. It is translated as CASSPQAGTDTQYF.

The V call is TRBV7-2, the J call TRBJ1-4; no firm D call. The CDR3 loop spans 16 amino acids. Germline lookup yields CDR1 SGHTA and CDR2 FQGNSA. V lost 1 base, J lost 4 bases, and 13 bases lay in between. The CDR3 nucleotides read TGTGCCAGCAGCTTAGGAAGGTCTTACAGTAATGAAAAACTGTTTTTT. This translates into CASSLGRSYSNEKLFF.

Judged by abundance, this clonotype is medium-sized (0.01 to 0.1%). The chain links TRBV2 to TRBJ1-5, with D unresolved. Trimming took off 2 bases at V and 3 bases at J, with 8 bases between the two ends. CDR1 and CDR2 (germline): SNHLY, FYNNEI. The CDR3 is 14 amino acids. CDR3 coding DNA: TGTGCCAGCAGTGAATTAGACCCCAATCAGCCCCAGCATTTT. It translates to CASSELDPNQPQHF.

This rearrangement joins TRBV4-1 to TRBJ2-3; D gene ambiguous. Germline V gene lookup returns CDR1 MGHRA and CDR2 YSYEKL. The length of the CDR3 is 17 residues. Trimming left V 0 bases short and J 1 base short, with 14 bases between. This chain's CDR3 is CASSQELTTPRTDTQYF. CDR3 bases: TGCGCCAGCAGCCAAGAATTAACCACCCCCCGCACAGATACGCAGTATTTT.

This clonotype was detected only a few times. The V and J genes are TRBV5-4 and TRBJ2-3; D not certain. The CDR3 has 16 amino acids. The V gene's germline CDR1 is SGHNT and CDR2 YYREEE (reference sequence). V shed 4 bases and J shed 1 base, with 16 bases lying between them. The CDR3 loop reads CASSREPKLGTDTQYF. CDR3 DNA: TGTGCCAGCAGCCGTGAGCCGAAATTAGGCACAGATACGCAGTATTTT.

By share of the sample, this clonotype is medium-sized. The chain employs TRBV5-1 and TRBJ2-2; no clear D. This CDR3 has 14 amino acids. V was trimmed by 5 bases and J by 6 bases, leaving 14 bases between them. Germline loops: CDR1 SGHRS, CDR2 YFSETQ. CDR3 coding DNA: TGCGCCAGCAGTGGGGTCGTTGTGTCCGGGGAGCTGTTTTTT. This translates into CASSGVVVSGELFF.

By share of the sample, this clonotype is large. The V call is TRBV20-1, the J call TRBJ1-5; D is unclear. Germline CDR1 and CDR2: DFQATT and SNEGSKA (reference sequence). V lost 3 bases and J lost 7, with 22 bases in between. The CDR3 has 16 amino acids. This CDR3 reads CSASEAIGSRRQPQHF. In DNA form, the CDR3 reads TGCAGTGCTAGCGAGGCTATCGGCAGCCGGCGGCAGCCCCAGCATTTT.

This clonotype is labeled as medium-sized (0.01 to 0.1%). The rearrangement links TRBV4-2 to TRBJ1-2; 9 nucleotides align to TRBD1. This CDR3 comprises 15 residues. The J segment lost 4 bases and the V segment lost 0 bases, leaving 3 bases of the junction unmatched. Germline loops: CDR1 LGHNA, CDR2 YNFKEQ. The chain's CDR3 is CASSQDTGGGYGYTF. The CDR3 DNA sequence: TGTGCCAGCAGCCAAGACACAGGGGGCGGCTATGGCTACACCTTC.

By sample fraction, this clonotype is large. In DNA, the CDR3 is TGTGCCAGCAGCTCGCCGGGATACTACGAGCAGTACTTC. Its protein product is CASSSPGYYEQYF. V and J are TRBV12-3 or TRBV12-4 and TRBJ2-7, with a possible D match to TRBD2 (5 bases). The V gene lost 6 bases and the J gene lost 3 bases, with 12 bases spanning the gap. The CDR3 has 13 amino acids.

This clonotype counts as medium-sized. The V gene is TRBV7-3, the J gene TRBJ2-2; TRBD1 might be the D (6 bases). Germline CDR1 reads SGHTA; CDR2 reads FQGTGA. V lost 11 bases to trimming and J lost 7 bases, with 14 bases between them. The CDR3 runs to 12 residues. The chain's CDR3 is CAAGERYGELFF. The CDR3 DNA is TGTGCCGCAGGGGAGCGGTACGGGGAGCTGTTTTTT. Combining the CDR3 with reference TRBV7-3 and TRBJ2-2 gives the whole variable domain GAGVSQTPSNKVTEKGKYVELRCDPISGHTALYWYRQSLGQGPEFLIYFQGTGAADDSGLPNDRFFAVRPEGSVSTLKIQRTERGDSAVYLCAAGERYGELFFGEGSRLTVL.

This clonotype is medium-sized in the sample. V and J are TRBV7-9 and TRBJ1-2, with D unclear. Germline V gene data show CDR1 as SEHNR and CDR2 as FQNEAQ (reference sequence). This CDR3 has 12 residues. V lost 10 bases to trimming and J lost 8 bases, with 17 bases between them. CDR3 sequence (DNA): TGTGCCATCCTTGTGGGATCGGTGGGCTACACCTTC. This sequence encodes CAILVGSVGYTF.

The table lists this clonotype with many counts. The V and J genes are TRBV5-1 and TRBJ2-2; D is uncertain. CDR3 length equals 14 residues. Germline values: CDR1 SGHRS, CDR2 YFSETQ. Trimming removed 0 bases at V and 6 bases at J, with 9 bases between. The CDR3 region has the DNA TGCGCCAGCAGCTTGGCTCCAGACCCCGGGGAGCTGTTTTTT. Its translation is CASSLAPDPGELFF.

This clonotype turned up a few times. The genes are TRBV20-1 and TRBJ2-7, with D unresolved. From germline, CDR1 is DFQATT and CDR2 SNEGSKA (reference sequence). Trimming cost V 3 bases and J 6 bases, with 12 bases left between them. The CDR3 runs to 12 residues. Here the CDR3 reads CSASVEFSEQYF. The CDR3 DNA reads TGCAGTGCTAGCGTGGAATTTTCCGAGCAGTACTTC.

The table lists this clonotype with a count of one. The J gene is TRBJ2-2, the V gene TRBV5-5, with TRBD1 matching over 7 bases. The junction had 7 bases not matched to a gene; V was cut back by 0 bases and J by 5 bases. The CDR3 length is 16 residues. Per germline, CDR1 SGHKS and CDR2 YYEKEE (reference sequence). The CDR3 spells CASSLVPLQGTGELFF. The CDR3 nucleotides read TGTGCCAGCAGCTTGGTGCCGTTACAGGGGACCGGGGAGCTGTTTTTT.

This clonotype was detected a few times. The J gene is TRBJ2-1, the V gene TRBV7-6; D remains unclear. The CDR3 has 14 amino acids. Germline V gives CDR1 SGHVS, CDR2 FNYEAQ. The ends were cut back, 5 bases at V and 3 bases at J, with 11 bases in the middle. Here the CDR3 reads CASSRSRSYNEQFF. DNA for the CDR3: TGTGCCAGCAGCCGATCGAGGAGCTACAATGAGCAGTTCTTC.